The clone carrying this T cell receptor beta chain was detected a few times. These data originate in a study of beta chain features in type 1 diabetes. Looked up from germline, CDR1 is SNHLY and CDR2 is FYNNEI. This CDR3 is built from 15 residues. The germline V and J ends were trimmed by 2 bases and 3 bases, with 10 bases remaining between them. cDNA synthesis used the whole RNA isolate, giving expressed TCRB sequences. Clones were sequenced by immunoSEQ multiplex PCR, and TCRdb holds only the in-frame ones, with some missing. This repertoire shows more than 150,000 clones, roughly an eighth found once; its top ten account for 0.62%. Post-sort purity exceeded 95% for all sorted populations.

The sequence was obtained from a woman aged 18-29 years in good health. V usage is TRBV2 and J usage is TRBJ1-4; D might be TRBD1 (5 bases). Material: central memory CD4+ T cells from blood. CDR3 sequence reads: CASSEIDSSNEKLFF. As DNA, the CDR3 is TGTGCCAGCAGTGAAATAGACAGCTCTAATGAAAAACTGTTTTTT. Full variable domain (remainder filled in from reference TRBV2 and TRBJ1-4): EPEVTQTPSHQVTQMGQEVILRCVPISNHLYFYWYRQILGQKVEFLVSFYNNEISEKSEIFDDQFSVERPDGSNFTLKIRSTKLEDSAMYFCASSEIDSSNEKLFFGSGTQLSVL.